Listed here is a single T cell receptor beta chain. CDR3 length: 17 amino acids. Germline values: CDR1 DFQATT, CDR2 SNEGSKA (reference sequence). V was cut by 5 bases and J by 5 bases, with 27 bases left in between. The sample comes from a study of blood T cell repertoires in COVID-19. Original analysis: Reference gene primers were amplified, and this amplification served to estimate nucleated cell counts. Here immunoSEQ multiplex PCR was the method, and the copy in TCRdb shows in-frame clones only, minus some. For V, J and clone size, that table is used; D and trimming come from the DNA. The sample shows about 260,000 clones, 70% to 90% of them seen only once.

The sequence derives from a woman aged 60-75 years with COVID-19, enrolled during active disease. Source material: peripheral blood. The chain uses TRBV20-1 and TRBJ2-5; a weak D match, TRBD1 (5 bases). CDR3 in amino acids: CSAGDGANGPSGETQYF. The CDR3, as DNA: TGCAGTGCTGGTGATGGGGCAAACGGTCCCAGTGGGGAGACCCAGTACTTC.